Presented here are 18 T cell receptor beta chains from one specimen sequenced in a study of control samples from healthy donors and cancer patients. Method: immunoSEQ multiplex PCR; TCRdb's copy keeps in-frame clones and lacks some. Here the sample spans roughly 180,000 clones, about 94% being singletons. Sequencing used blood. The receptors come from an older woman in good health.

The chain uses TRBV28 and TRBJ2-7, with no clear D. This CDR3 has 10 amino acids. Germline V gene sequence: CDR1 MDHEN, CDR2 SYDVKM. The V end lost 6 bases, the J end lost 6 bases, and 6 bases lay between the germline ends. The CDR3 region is CASRPSEQYF. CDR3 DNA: TGTGCCAGCAGGCCATCCGAGCAGTACTTC.

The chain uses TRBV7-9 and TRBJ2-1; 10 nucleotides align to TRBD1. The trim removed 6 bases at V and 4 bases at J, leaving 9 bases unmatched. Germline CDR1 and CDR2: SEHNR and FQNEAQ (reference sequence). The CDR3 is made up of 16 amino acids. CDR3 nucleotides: TGTGCCAGCAGACCCGGGACAGGGGTTTTATACAATGAGCAGTTCTTC. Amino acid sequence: CASRPGTGVLYNEQFF.

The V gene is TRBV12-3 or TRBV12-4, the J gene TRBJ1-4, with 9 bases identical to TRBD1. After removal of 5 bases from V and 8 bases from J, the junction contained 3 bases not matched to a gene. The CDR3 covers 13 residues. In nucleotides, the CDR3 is TGTGCCAGCAGTCGGACAGGGGTGGAAAAACTGTTTTTT. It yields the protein CASSRTGVEKLFF.

CDR3 in amino acids: CASSLLTLIRTDTQYF. The CDR3 DNA is TGTGCCAGCAGCTTGTTGACCCTCATCCGCACAGATACGCAGTATTTT. This sequence joins TRBV5-6 and TRBJ2-3; no reliable D call. The V end was cut by 1 base, the J end by 1 base, with 13 bases between. The CDR3 has 16 residues. Per germline, CDR1 SGHDT and CDR2 YYEEEE.

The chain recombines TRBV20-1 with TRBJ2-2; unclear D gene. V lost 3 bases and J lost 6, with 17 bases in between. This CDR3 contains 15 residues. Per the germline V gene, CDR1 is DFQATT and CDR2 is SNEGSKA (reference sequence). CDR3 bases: TGCAGTGCTAGTTTGCGATCGCCTCGCCCCGGGGAGCTGTTTTTT. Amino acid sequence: CSASLRSPRPGELFF.

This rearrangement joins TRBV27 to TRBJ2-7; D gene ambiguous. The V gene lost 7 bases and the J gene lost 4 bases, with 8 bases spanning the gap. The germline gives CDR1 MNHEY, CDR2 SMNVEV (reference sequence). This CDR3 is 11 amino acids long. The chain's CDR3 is CASIGRYEQYF. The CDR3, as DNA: TGTGCCAGCATTGGTAGGTACGAGCAGTACTTC.

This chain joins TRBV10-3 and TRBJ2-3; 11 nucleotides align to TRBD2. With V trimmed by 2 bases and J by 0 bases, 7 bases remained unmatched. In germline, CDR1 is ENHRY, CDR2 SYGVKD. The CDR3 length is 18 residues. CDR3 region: CAISEPSGLADSTDTQYF. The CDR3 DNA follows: TGTGCCATCAGTGAGCCATCGGGACTAGCGGATAGCACAGATACGCAGTATTTT.

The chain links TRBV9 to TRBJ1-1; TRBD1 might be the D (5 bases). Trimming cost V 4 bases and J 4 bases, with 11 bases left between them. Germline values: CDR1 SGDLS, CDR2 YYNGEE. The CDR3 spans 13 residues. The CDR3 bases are TGTGCCAGCAGCTTACTGGGGGGCACTGAAGCTTTCTTT. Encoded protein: CASSLLGGTEAFF.

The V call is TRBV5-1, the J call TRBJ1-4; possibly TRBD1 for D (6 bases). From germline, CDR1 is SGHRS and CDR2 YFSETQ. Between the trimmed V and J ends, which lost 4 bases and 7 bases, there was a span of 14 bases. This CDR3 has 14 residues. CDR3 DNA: TGCGCCAGCAGCGAGACAGGAGGAGGTGAAAAACTGTTTTTT. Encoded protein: CASSETGGGEKLFF.

Here the CDR3 reads CASSPWVNRQETQYF. In DNA, the CDR3 is TGTGCCAGCAGCCCCTGGGTTAATCGGCAAGAGACCCAGTACTTC. The chain combines TRBV9 with TRBJ2-5, with D hard to call. The CDR3 covers 15 residues. Germline V gene data show CDR1 as SGDLS and CDR2 as YYNGEE. The V end was cut by 4 bases, the J end by 2 bases, with 15 bases between.

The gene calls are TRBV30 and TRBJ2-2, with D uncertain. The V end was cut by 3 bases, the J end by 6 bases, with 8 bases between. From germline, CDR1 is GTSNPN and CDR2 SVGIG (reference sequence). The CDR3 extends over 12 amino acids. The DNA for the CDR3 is TGTGCCTGGAGGTGGCGTGCCGGGGAGCTGTTTTTT. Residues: CAWRWRAGELFF.

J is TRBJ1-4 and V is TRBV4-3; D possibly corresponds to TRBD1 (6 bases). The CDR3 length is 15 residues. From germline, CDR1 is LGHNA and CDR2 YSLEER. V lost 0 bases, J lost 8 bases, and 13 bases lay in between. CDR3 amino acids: CASSQEPGAHEKLFF. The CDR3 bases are TGCGCCAGCAGCCAAGAACCGGGGGCGCACGAAAAACTGTTTTTT.

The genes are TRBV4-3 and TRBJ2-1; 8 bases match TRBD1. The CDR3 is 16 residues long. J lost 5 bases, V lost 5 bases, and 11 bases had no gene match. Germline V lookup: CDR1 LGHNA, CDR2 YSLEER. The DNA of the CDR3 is TGCGCCAGCAGCTTAAGTGGACAGGGCTCTGACAATGAGCAGTTCTTC. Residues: CASSLSGQGSDNEQFF.

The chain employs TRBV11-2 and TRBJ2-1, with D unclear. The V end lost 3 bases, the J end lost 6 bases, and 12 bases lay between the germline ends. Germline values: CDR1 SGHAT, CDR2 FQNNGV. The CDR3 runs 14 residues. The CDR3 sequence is CASSLERQSNEQFF. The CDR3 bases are TGTGCCAGCAGCTTGGAGCGTCAGTCCAATGAGCAGTTCTTC.

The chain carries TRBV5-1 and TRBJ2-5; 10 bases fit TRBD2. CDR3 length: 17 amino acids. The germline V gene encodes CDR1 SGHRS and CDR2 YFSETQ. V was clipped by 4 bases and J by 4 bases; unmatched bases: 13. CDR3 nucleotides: TGCGCCAGCAGCCTCGGGCGAGCGGGGGGGTCTGGAGAGACCCAGTACTTC. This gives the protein CASSLGRAGGSGETQYF. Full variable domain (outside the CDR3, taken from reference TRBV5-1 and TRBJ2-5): KAGVTQTPRYLIKTRGQQVTLSCSPISGHRSVSWYQQTPGQGLQFLFEYFSETQRNKGNFPGRFSGRQFSNSRSEMNVSTLELGDSALYLCASSLGRAGGSGETQYFGPGTRLLVL.

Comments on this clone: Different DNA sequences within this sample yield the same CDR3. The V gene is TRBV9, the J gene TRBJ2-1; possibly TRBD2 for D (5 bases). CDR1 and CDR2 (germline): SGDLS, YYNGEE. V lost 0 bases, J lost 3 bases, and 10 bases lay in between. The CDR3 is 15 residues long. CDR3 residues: CASSVGASSYNEQFF. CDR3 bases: TGTGCCAGCAGCGTAGGGGCTAGCAGCTACAATGAGCAGTTCTTC.

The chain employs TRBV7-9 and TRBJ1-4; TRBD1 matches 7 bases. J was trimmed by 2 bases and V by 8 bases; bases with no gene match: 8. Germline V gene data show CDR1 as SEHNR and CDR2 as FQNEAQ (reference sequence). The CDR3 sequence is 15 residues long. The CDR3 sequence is CASSRGRSTNEKLFF. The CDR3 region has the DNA TGTGCCAGCTCCAGGGGGAGGTCGACTAATGAAAAACTGTTTTTT.

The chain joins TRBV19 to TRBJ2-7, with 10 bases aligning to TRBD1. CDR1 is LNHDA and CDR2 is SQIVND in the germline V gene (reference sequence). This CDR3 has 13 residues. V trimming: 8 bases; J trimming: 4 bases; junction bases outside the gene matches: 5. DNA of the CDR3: TGTGCCAGTTTGGGACAGGGGTCGTACGAGCAGTACTTC. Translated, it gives CASLGQGSYEQYF.